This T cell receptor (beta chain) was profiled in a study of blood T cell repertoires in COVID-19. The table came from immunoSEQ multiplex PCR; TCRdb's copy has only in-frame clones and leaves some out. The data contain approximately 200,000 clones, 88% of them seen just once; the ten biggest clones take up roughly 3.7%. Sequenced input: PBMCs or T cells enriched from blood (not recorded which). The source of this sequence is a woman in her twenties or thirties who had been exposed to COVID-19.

The CDR3 loop reads CASSQYRAGELFF. CDR3 bases: TGTGCCAGCAGCCAGTACCGGGCCGGGGAGCTGTTTTTT. This chain uses TRBV3-1 (or the pseudogene TRBV3-2) with TRBJ2-2; D gene unclear. Germline values: CDR1 LGHDT, CDR2 YNNKEL (reference sequence). V was clipped by 3 bases and J by 6 bases, with 8 bases between them. CDR3 size: 13 residues.